The 26 T cell receptor beta chains in this list originate from one sample, sequenced in a study of cytomegalovirus exposure and HLA in healthy donors. Vbeta (60) and Jbeta (13) primers were used in the PCR. Some clones are missing from TCRdb's copy, which holds only in-frame ones; the method was immunoSEQ multiplex PCR. The data contain 100,000 to 150,000 clones, roughly 80% of them seen just once; the ten biggest clones take up over 0.9%. Specimen: PBMCs. Receptors originate from an older woman in good health and CMV-seronegative.

This chain connects TRBV9 to TRBJ2-2, with 10 positions matching TRBD2. J was trimmed by 1 base and V by 3 bases; bases with no gene match: 12. CDR1 and CDR2 from the germline V gene are SGDLS and YYNGEE. The CDR3 extends over 19 amino acids. CDR3 DNA sequence: TGTGCCAGCAGCGCCTGGACTAGCGGTCGGGGAGGGAACACCGGGGAGCTGTTTTTT. Translating it yields CASSAWTSGRGGNTGELFF.

In this sample, this clone turned up a few times. This CDR3 reads CASRENRVPNYGYTF. The CDR3 coding sequence is TGTGCCAGCAGGGAAAACAGGGTTCCCAACTATGGCTACACCTTC. The V call is TRBV6-1, the J call TRBJ1-2; maybe TRBD1 (6 bases). V lost 6 bases to trimming and J lost 2 bases, with 16 bases between them. The CDR3 sequence is 15 residues long. Germline CDR1 MNHNS, CDR2 SASEGT.

This rearrangement joins TRBV7-8 to TRBJ1-2, with a weak D call TRBD1 (5 bases). The CDR3 is 14 amino acids. V lost 1 base and J 1 base, leaving 7 bases between the germline ends. Germline CDR1 is SGHVS and CDR2 is FQNEAQ. The DNA of the CDR3 is TGTGCCAGCAGCTTAGAAGACAGTAACTATGGCTACACCTTC. Its translation: CASSLEDSNYGYTF.

V gene TRBV19 combines with J gene TRBJ2-1, with TRBD1 as a possible D gene (6 bases). Trimming stripped 0 bases from V and 0 bases from J, with 9 bases between. The CDR3 is 16 amino acids. Germline values: CDR1 LNHDA, CDR2 SQIVND (reference sequence). CDR3 in amino acids: CASSIDGQSSYNEQFF. CDR3 nucleotides: TGTGCCAGTAGTATAGATGGACAGAGCTCCTACAATGAGCAGTTCTTC.

The chain combines TRBV18 with TRBJ2-1, with a weak D call TRBD2 (6 bases). The CDR3 covers 15 residues. In germline, CDR1 is KGHSH, CDR2 LQKENI. Trimming took off 1 base at V and 7 bases at J, with 14 bases between the two ends. CDR3 sequence: CASSPRGMVWNEQFF. The CDR3 coding sequence is TGTGCCAGCTCACCACGCGGGATGGTTTGGAATGAGCAGTTCTTC.

The gene calls are TRBV19 and TRBJ1-5; D is uncertain. Germline V CDR1 and CDR2: LNHDA, SQIVND (reference sequence). There are 15 residues in the CDR3. V lost 3 bases and J lost 1, with 10 bases in between. DNA of the CDR3: TGTGCCAGTAGTATTCGGGGAGGGAGCAATCAGCCCCAGCATTTT. Its protein is CASSIRGGSNQPQHF.

The chain carries TRBV7-9 and TRBJ2-1; tentative D call: TRBD1 (6 bases). CDR1 and CDR2 from the germline V gene are SEHNR and FQNEAQ (reference sequence). The CDR3 length is 12 residues. Trimming stripped 5 bases from V and 10 bases from J, with 12 bases between. The CDR3 DNA reads TGTGCCAGCAGCCCCCTCGACAGGGAGCAGTTCTTC. This sequence encodes CASSPLDREQFF.

This clone was seen only once. This chain joins TRBV11-2 and TRBJ1-2; D gene ambiguous. Germline V gene lookup returns CDR1 SGHAT and CDR2 FQNNGV. CDR3 size: 13 residues. V lost 1 base and J lost 8, with 11 bases in between. In DNA, the CDR3 is TGTGCCAGCAGCTTAGGCTCAAGCGGGGGCTACACCTTC. Translating gives CASSLGSSGGYTF.

The V and J genes are TRBV6-6 and TRBJ2-1; 8 bases line up with TRBD1. Trimming took 2 bases from V and 6 from J; bases not matched to a gene: 9. CDR3 length: 16 residues. Germline assignment: CDR1 MNHNY and CDR2 SVGAGI (reference sequence). The CDR3 DNA reads TGTGCCAGCAGTTACCCAGGACAGGGAGGTCCCAATGAGCAGTTCTTC. Its translation: CASSYPGQGGPNEQFF.

The table lists this clone with a few counts. The rearrangement uses TRBV5-4 and TRBJ2-7; 8 bases agree with TRBD2. V lost 0 bases and J lost 7; bases outside the gene matches: 9. This CDR3 contains 15 residues. Germline assignment: CDR1 SGHNT and CDR2 YYREEE (reference sequence). The CDR3 region is CASSLGGTRRKEQYF. The CDR3 nucleotides are TGTGCCAGCAGCTTGGGTGGGACTAGGAGAAAGGAGCAGTACTTC. Variable domain in full (rest from reference TRBV5-4 and TRBJ2-7): ETGVTQSPTHLIKTRGQQVTLRCSSQSGHNTVSWYQQALGQGPQFIFQYYREEENGRGNFPPRFSGLQFPNYSSELNVNALELDDSALYLCASSLGGTRRKEQYFGPGTRLTVT.

CDR3 nucleotides: TGTGCCACCAGCAGACAACAGGATAGCAATCAGCCCCAGCATTTT. It translates to CATSRQQDSNQPQHF. The chain is built from TRBV15 and TRBJ1-5; TRBD1 might be the D (5 bases). Germline V gene data show CDR1 as LNHNV and CDR2 as YYDKDF (reference sequence). Trimming shortened V by 2 bases and J by 0 bases, and 8 bases separated the two germline ends. The length of the CDR3 is 15 residues.

The chain uses TRBV9 and TRBJ2-2, with TRBD2 matching 13 bases. Losses at the gene ends were 3 bases for V and 4 bases for J; bases not matched to a gene: 6. Germline V gene data show CDR1 as SGDLS and CDR2 as YYNGEE. The CDR3 is 17 amino acids. The CDR3 region has the DNA TGTGCCAGCAGCGCACTAGCGGGAGGGCCGAGCACCGGGGAGCTGTTTTTT. It encodes CASSALAGGPSTGELFF.

This clone showed up just once. V gene TRBV5-4 combines with J gene TRBJ2-5; 11 nucleotides match TRBD2. The last part of the DNA fits TRBJ2-7 better; the J call may be wrong. Germline V gives CDR1 SGHNT, CDR2 YYREEE (reference sequence). The CDR3 length is 15 residues. The CDR3 DNA reads TGTGCCAGCAGCTTGGGACTAGCGGGGCCCTACGAGCAGTACTTC. This gives the protein CASSLGLAGPYEQYF.

As regards this clone: This likely comes from a read error, as the CDR3 has no conserved phenylalanine or tryptophan at its end. The chain is built from TRBV5-1 and TRBJ2-7, with TRBD1 matching 8 bases. Germline V gene sequence: CDR1 SGHRS, CDR2 YFSETQ. The CDR3 covers 13 residues. V dropped 3 bases and J dropped 3; count of bases not matched to a gene: 2. In nucleotides, the CDR3 is TGCGCCAGCAGCTATGGACAGGGCTACGAGCAGTACCTC. As protein: CASSYGQGYEQYL.

The chain carries TRBV5-1 and TRBJ1-1; 7 bases fit TRBD1. This CDR3 has 14 residues. The V segment lost 2 bases and the J segment 9 bases; nucleotides outside the gene matches: 10. Per the germline V gene, CDR1 is SGHRS and CDR2 is YFSETQ. For the CDR3, the DNA is TGCGCCAGCAGCTTTACAGGGGCGGGGGGCAAAGCTTTCTTT. Translation: CASSFTGAGGKAFF.

V is TRBV28 and J is TRBJ1-1; D is unresolved. V lost 6 bases, J lost 11 bases, and 13 bases lay in between. Germline V CDR1 and CDR2: MDHEN, SYDVKM. This CDR3 contains 11 residues. The CDR3 DNA is TGTGCCAGCAGCACAGCCCCTGGGGCTTTCTTT. Its translation: CASSTAPGAFF.

J is TRBJ1-1 and V is TRBV7-3, with 9 positions matching TRBD1. There are 14 residues in the CDR3. Germline CDR1 reads SGHTA; CDR2 reads FQGTGA. V trimming: 0 bases; J trimming: 5 bases; junction bases outside the gene matches: 1. CDR3 DNA: TGTGCCAGCAGCTTAACCGGACAGGGGACTGAAGCTTTCTTT. It yields the protein CASSLTGQGTEAFF.

The CDR3 protein is CASSLYRQGATGELFF. The CDR3 coding sequence is TGTGCCAGCAGTCTCTACCGACAGGGTGCGACCGGGGAGCTGTTTTTT. The chain joins TRBV28 to TRBJ2-2, with 7 bases matching TRBD1. V shed 5 bases, J shed 5 bases, and the junction held 11 bases outside the gene matches. This CDR3 has 16 residues. Looked up from germline, CDR1 is MDHEN and CDR2 is SYDVKM.

This chain connects TRBV18 to TRBJ1-2; tentatively, D is TRBD1 (5 bases). Germline CDR1 and CDR2: KGHSH and LQKENI. V lost 6 bases to trimming and J lost 8 bases, with 16 bases between them. The CDR3 is made up of 13 amino acids. The CDR3 loop is CASSDGVPGGYTF. The CDR3, as DNA: TGTGCCAGCTCGGATGGGGTTCCAGGGGGCTACACCTTC.

The chain uses TRBV29-1 and TRBJ1-1; D might be TRBD1 (5 bases). Looked up from germline, CDR1 is SQVTM and CDR2 is ANQGSEA. CDR3 length: 11 amino acids. V was clipped by 7 bases and J by 4 bases, with 10 bases between them. The CDR3 DNA reads TGCAGCGCAAGGGGAGGCACTGAAGCTTTCTTT. Encoded protein: CSARGGTEAFF. Full variable domain (remainder filled in from reference TRBV29-1 and TRBJ1-1): SAVISQKPSRDICQRGTSLTIQCQVDSQVTMMFWYRQQPGQSLTLIATANQGSEATYESGFVIDKFPISRPNLTFSTLTVSNMSPEDSSIYLCSARGGTEAFFGQGTRLTVV.

The rearrangement links TRBV6-5 to TRBJ2-3, with 12 positions matching TRBD2. Trimming at V came to 0 bases and at J to 11 bases, leaving 6 bases not matched to a gene. The CDR3 is 15 residues long. Germline V gives CDR1 MNHEY, CDR2 SVGAGI. The CDR3 reads CASSYSRSSGGGQYF. Written as DNA, the CDR3 is TGTGCCAGCAGTTACTCAAGGTCTAGCGGGGGGGGGCAGTATTTT.

The chain is built from TRBV5-1 and TRBJ1-1; D is uncertain. There are 14 residues in the CDR3. Between the trimmed V and J ends, which lost 0 bases and 6 bases, there was a span of 12 bases. The V gene's germline CDR1 is SGHRS and CDR2 YFSETQ. The CDR3 sequence is CASSLGWGAPEAFF. For the CDR3, the DNA is TGCGCCAGCAGCTTGGGCTGGGGAGCGCCTGAAGCTTTCTTT.

V usage is TRBV27 and J usage is TRBJ2-5; TRBD2 matches 8 bases. The length of the CDR3 is 14 residues. CDR1 MNHEY and CDR2 SMNVEV come from the germline V gene (reference sequence). After removal of 4 bases from V and 4 bases from J, the junction contained 5 bases not matched to a gene. The CDR3 here is CASSSGGGLETQYF. CDR3 bases: TGTGCCAGCAGTTCGGGCGGGGGGTTAGAGACCCAGTACTTC.

The sample holds a few counts of this clone. V gene TRBV5-1 combines with J gene TRBJ2-3, with D uncertain. CDR3 length equals 14 residues. Germline V CDR1 and CDR2: SGHRS, YFSETQ. Trimming removed 2 bases at V and 0 bases at J, with 7 bases between. The CDR3 nucleotides read TGCGCCAGCAGCTTAGAGAAAAGCACAGATACGCAGTATTTT. Translating it yields CASSLEKSTDTQYF.

The rearrangement links TRBV5-1 to TRBJ2-1; 11 bases fit TRBD2. Per germline, CDR1 SGHRS and CDR2 YFSETQ. V lost 1 base and J lost 10; bases outside the gene matches: 7. There are 15 residues in the CDR3. CDR3 protein: CASSLLAGGGREQFF. DNA for the CDR3: TGCGCCAGCAGCTTGTTAGCGGGGGGGGGTAGGGAGCAGTTCTTC.

The genes are TRBV10-1 and TRBJ2-5, with 7 bases matching TRBD2. V lost 5 bases to trimming and J lost 11 bases; unmatched junction nucleotides: 5. The CDR3 runs 11 residues. Germline CDR1 and CDR2: WNHNN and SYGVQD (reference sequence). The CDR3 DNA follows: TGCGCCAGCAGTAGCGGGAAAACTCAGTACTTC. Its protein product is CASSSGKTQYF.